This TCR beta chain was recorded in a study of early T cells in non-severe SARS-CoV-2 infection. Study details: RNA in bulk from unsorted whole blood was sequenced, and chains were unpaired.

Findings of the study overall: Matching with VDJdb favored anti-spike CD8 responses (missing private and CD4 specificities).

CDR1 is SGHKS, CDR2 YYEKEE, per germline (reference sequence). The CDR3 is 13 amino acids. V was trimmed by 2 bases and J by 4 bases, leaving 10 bases between them. Individual cDNA molecules were tagged with unique molecular identifiers, the study reported. Using its own MiXCR run on the 5' RACE reads, TCRdb lists one record per CDR3 protein. The data contain around 26,000 distinct CDR3 sequences, 4% to 5% of them singletons. Sample share makes this clonotype medium-sized. Its target is unknown. The chain has TRBV5-5 and TRBJ2-7; D is possibly TRBD2 (5 bases). The sample taken for sequencing was whole blood. The sequence derives from an adult who was a healthcare worker with PCR-confirmed SARS-CoV-2 infection or an uninfected control (not recorded which). The CDR3 nucleotides read TGTGCCAGCAGCTTAGAGGGAAGGTACGAGCAGTACTTC. Its translation is CASSLEGRYEQYF.